Below are 9 T cell receptor beta chains sequenced from a single sample in a study of blood T cells in healthy people across ages (dated by TCRdb to about 2015). Libraries were constructed by 5' RACE. Data came from an Illumina HiSeq 2500. A second PCR of about 7 to 12 cycles was run with a J-beta primer mix and a sample-barcoded 5' primer. TCRdb's own reprocessing of the public reads used fastp at Q25 and MiXCR and kept productive beta chains. Duplicate CDR3 protein sequences are folded into a single record with the most common DNA and genes. For this sample there are roughly 800,000 distinct CDR3 sequences; more than 45% appear just once. The ten largest clones take up around 20% of the sample. Sequencing was performed on blood. The receptor set was obtained from a man aged 25 to 45 in good health.

This clonotype has just a few counts. V is TRBV20-1 and J is TRBJ2-7, with D hard to call. Looked up from germline, CDR1 is DFQATT and CDR2 is SNEGSKA (reference sequence). V was clipped by 5 bases and J by 1 base, with 18 bases between them. The CDR3 has 15 residues. CDR3 sequence (DNA): TGCAGTGCTTCGAATCACCCGGAGAGTTCCTACGAGCAGTACTTC. It encodes CSASNHPESSYEQYF.

This chain links TRBV7-2 with TRBJ2-1; 9 bases match TRBD1. The V gene's germline CDR1 is SGHTA and CDR2 FQGNSA. This CDR3 region has 14 residues. Trimming took 1 base from V and 10 from J; bases not matched to a gene: 5. CDR3 sequence (DNA): TGTGCCAGCAGCTTAGTACAGGGGGCAGACGAGCAGTTCTTC. It specifies CASSLVQGADEQFF. The full variable domain, rest sourced from reference TRBV7-2 and TRBJ2-1, is GAGVSQSPSNKVTEKGKDVELRCDPISGHTALYWYRQSLGQGLEFLIYFQGNSAPDKSGLPSDRFSAERTGGSVSTLTIQRTQQEDSAVYLCASSLVQGADEQFFGPGTRLTVL.

This chain's CDR3 is CASTSLGGARYEQYF. The DNA for the CDR3 is TGTGCCAGCACCTCCTTGGGGGGGGCAAGGTACGAGCAGTACTTC. V usage is TRBV6-5 and J usage is TRBJ2-7, with D possibly TRBD2 on 7 matching bases. The CDR3 is 15 residues long. V lost 7 bases and J lost 4, with 20 bases in between. Germline CDR1 MNHEY, CDR2 SVGAGI.

This chain joins TRBV27 and TRBJ2-7; 14 positions match TRBD2. V lost 2 bases, J lost 2 bases, and 2 bases stayed unmatched. The germline V gene encodes CDR1 MNHEY and CDR2 SMNVEV (reference sequence). There are 16 residues in the CDR3. CDR3 in DNA: TGTGCCAGCAGTTTAACGGGACTAGCGGGGGCCTACGAGCAGTACTTC. This codes for CASSLTGLAGAYEQYF.

The sample holds a few counts of this clonotype. This chain connects TRBV7-6 to TRBJ2-3; 14 bases map to TRBD2. The CDR3 runs to 16 residues. V lost 6 bases and J lost 5; bases outside the gene matches: 7. The germline V gene encodes CDR1 SGHVS and CDR2 FNYEAQ. For the CDR3, the DNA is TGTGCCAGCAGTTCCCGGACTAGCGGGGGGTTAGATACGCAGTATTTT. Residues: CASSSRTSGGLDTQYF.

This clonotype was seen a handful of times. This chain uses TRBV4-3 with TRBJ2-7, with 7 bases matching TRBD1. V lost 0 bases to trimming and J lost 4 bases; unmatched junction nucleotides: 3. Germline CDR1 reads LGHNA; CDR2 reads YSLEER. CDR3 length: 14 residues. The CDR3 DNA reads TGCGCCAGCAGCCAAGAGCAACAGGGGTACGAGCAGTACTTC. It codes for CASSQEQQGYEQYF.

This clonotype was found a few times. CDR3 sequence reads: CASRQRSRGPTDTQYF. Here the CDR3 DNA reads TGTGCCAGCAGGCAAAGATCCCGGGGCCCCACAGATACGCAGTATTTT. The J gene is TRBJ2-3, the V gene TRBV12-3 or TRBV12-4; D may match TRBD1 or TRBD2 (5 bases each). With 6 bases removed from V and 2 bases from J, the gap between germline ends came to 18 bases. The CDR3 has 16 amino acids.

Only a few counts were recorded for this clonotype. The chain uses TRBV7-8 and TRBJ2-1; D possibly matches TRBD1 or TRBD2 (5 bases each). The CDR3 has 12 residues. Trimming removed 5 bases from V and 9 bases from J, with 11 bases in between. Germline V gene lookup returns CDR1 SGHVS and CDR2 FQNEAQ. The CDR3 sequence: CASSPFGAEQFF. The CDR3 DNA reads as TGTGCCAGCAGCCCTTTCGGGGCTGAGCAGTTCTTC. The full variable domain, with the rest looked up from reference TRBV7-8 and TRBJ2-1, is GAGVSQSPRYKVAKRGQDVALRCDPISGHVSLFWYQQALGQGPEFLTYFQNEAQLDKSGLPSDRFFAERPEGSVSTLKIQRTQQEDSAVYLCASSPFGAEQFFGPGTRLTVL.

The CDR3 loop is CASSPAGGVYNEQFF. For the CDR3, the DNA is TGCGCCAGCAGCCCAGCGGGGGGGGTTTACAATGAGCAGTTCTTC. The chain joins TRBV5-1 to TRBJ2-1; 10 positions agree with TRBD2. The CDR3 sequence is 15 residues long. The trim removed 4 bases at V and 4 bases at J, leaving 5 bases unmatched. The germline gives CDR1 SGHRS, CDR2 YFSETQ.